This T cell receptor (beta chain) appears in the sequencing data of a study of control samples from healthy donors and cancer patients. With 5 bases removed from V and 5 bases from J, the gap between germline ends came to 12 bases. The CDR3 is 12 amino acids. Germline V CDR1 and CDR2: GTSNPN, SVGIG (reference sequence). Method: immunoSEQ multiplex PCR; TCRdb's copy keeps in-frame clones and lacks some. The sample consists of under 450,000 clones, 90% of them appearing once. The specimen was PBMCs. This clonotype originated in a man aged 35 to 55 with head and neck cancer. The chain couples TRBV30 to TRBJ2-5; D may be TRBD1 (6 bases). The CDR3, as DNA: TGTGCCTGGGGGGGCTACGGGGAGACCCAGTACTTC. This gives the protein CAWGGYGETQYF.